The 12 T cell receptor beta chains below come from one sample, sequenced in a study of cytomegalovirus exposure and HLA in healthy donors. PCR primers comprised 60 Vbeta and 13 Jbeta primers. Measured with immunoSEQ multiplex PCR; TCRdb has only the in-frame clones, and not every one. Seen here are approximately 84,000 clones, roughly 72% observed once, and the top ten hold over 8%. The sample comprised PBMCs. The origin of the receptors is a man aged 40-50 years in good health and CMV-seropositive.

V gene TRBV11-3 combines with J gene TRBJ1-2, with D unclear. V lost 2 bases, J lost 5 bases, and 6 bases lay in between. In germline, CDR1 is SGHNT, CDR2 YENEEA. This CDR3 has 12 amino acids. CDR3: CASSLSGYGYTF. CDR3 nucleotide sequence: TGTGCCAGCAGCTTAAGCGGGTATGGCTACACCTTC. The complete variable domain, with remaining parts taken from reference TRBV11-3 and TRBJ1-2, reads EAGVVQSPRYKIIEKKQPVAFWCNPISGHNTLYWYLQNLGQGPELLIRYENEEAVDDSQLPKDRFSAERLKGVDSTLKIQPAELGDSAVYLCASSLSGYGYTFGSGTRLTVV.

The chain carries TRBV7-2 and TRBJ1-5, with D tentatively TRBD1 (5 bases). The CDR3 contains 13 residues. Trimming took off 6 bases at V and 4 bases at J, with 10 bases between the two ends. The V gene's germline CDR1 is SGHTA and CDR2 FQGNSA. The chain's CDR3 is CASRRTLNQPQHF. The CDR3 bases are TGTGCCAGCAGACGGACACTGAATCAGCCCCAGCATTTT.

The rearrangement uses TRBV28 and TRBJ1-2, with TRBD1 identical over 7 bases. Trimming took 6 bases from V and 6 from J; bases not matched to a gene: 10. CDR3 length equals 14 residues. Looked up from germline, CDR1 is MDHEN and CDR2 is SYDVKM. CDR3 region: CASRGETGVNGYTF. DNA for the CDR3: TGTGCCAGCAGAGGGGAAACAGGGGTCAATGGCTACACCTTC.

The chain has TRBV19 and TRBJ2-1; 7 bases are a match to TRBD2. V gave up 3 bases and J gave up 8 bases; unmatched junction bases: 13. The CDR3 is 16 residues long. Germline loops: CDR1 LNHDA, CDR2 SQIVND (reference sequence). In DNA form, the CDR3 reads TGTGCCAGTAGTATTAACACGGGAGGAAGATCTGATGAGCAGTTCTTC. It translates to CASSINTGGRSDEQFF.

This clone showed up just once. The rearrangement uses TRBV30 and TRBJ1-4, with a tentative D call TRBD1 (6 bases). Germline V lookup: CDR1 GTSNPN, CDR2 SVGIG (reference sequence). Trimming removed 4 bases from V and 6 bases from J, with 18 bases in between. The CDR3 length is 15 residues. As DNA, the CDR3 is TGTGCCTGGACCGAAAGGGGGAGTGCCGATGAAAAACTGTTTTTT. Its protein is CAWTERGSADEKLFF. Supplemented by reference TRBV30 and TRBJ1-4, the full variable domain reads SQTIHQWPATLVQPVGSPLSLECTVEGTSNPNLYWYRQAAGRGLQLLFYSVGIGQISSEVPQNLSASRPQDRQFILSSKKLLLSDSGFYLCAWTERGSADEKLFFGSGTQLSVL.

V and J are TRBV28 and TRBJ2-7, with D possibly TRBD1 on 5 matching bases. The CDR3 runs 18 residues. Trimming took 5 bases from V and 1 from J, leaving 24 bases between them. Germline assignment: CDR1 MDHEN and CDR2 SYDVKM. CDR3 protein: CASSPGPYGQGSSYEQYF. CDR3 coding DNA: TGTGCCAGCAGTCCCGGTCCATACGGGCAGGGTAGTTCCTACGAGCAGTACTTC. The full variable domain, rest sourced from reference TRBV28 and TRBJ2-7, is DVKVTQSSRYLVKRTGEKVFLECVQDMDHENMFWYRQDPGLGLRLIYFSYDVKMKEKGDIPEGYSVSREKKERFSLILESASTNQTSMYLCASSPGPYGQGSSYEQYFGPGTRLTVT.

The CDR3, as DNA: TGTGCCAGCAGCCAGGACAGGCCGTCCGGTGGCTACACCTTC. Amino acids: CASSQDRPSGGYTF. The chain combines TRBV7-2 with TRBJ1-2; 7 nucleotides align to TRBD1. This CDR3 contains 14 residues. J lost 7 bases, V lost 5 bases, and 10 bases had no gene match. The germline gives CDR1 SGHTA, CDR2 FQGNSA.

The genes are TRBV9 and TRBJ1-1; the D is unclear. The CDR3 loop spans 17 amino acids. Germline CDR1 and CDR2: SGDLS and YYNGEE. V lost 0 bases to trimming and J lost 0 bases, with 15 bases between them. Written as DNA, the CDR3 is TGTGCCAGCAGCGTAGGTAGGCAGGAGGGAATGAACACTGAAGCTTTCTTT. This translates into CASSVGRQEGMNTEAFF. Looking up the rest from reference TRBV9 and TRBJ1-1 gives the full variable domain: DSGVTQTPKHLITATGQRVTLRCSPRSGDLSVYWYQQSLDQGLQFLIQYYNGEERAKGNILERFSAQQFPDLHSELNLSSLELGDSALYFCASSVGRQEGMNTEAFFGQGTRLTVV.

The chain carries TRBV11-3 and TRBJ2-4, with 7 bases identical to TRBD2. The CDR3 is 13 residues long. Germline trimming cut 1 base from V and 8 bases from J; bases unmatched to any gene: 2. Germline V gene data show CDR1 as SGHNT and CDR2 as YENEEA. The CDR3 bases are TGTGCCAGCAGCTTAGCTGGGGGGGACATTCAGTACTTC. Protein: CASSLAGGDIQYF.

The chain has TRBV6-6 and TRBJ2-7; TRBD1 matches 8 bases. The junction had 11 bases not matched to a gene; V was cut back by 6 bases and J by 4 bases. Looked up from germline, CDR1 is MNHNY and CDR2 is SVGAGI (reference sequence). This CDR3 is 15 amino acids long. The CDR3 loop reads CASRTPRTGTYEQYF. CDR3 coding DNA: TGTGCCAGCAGAACCCCCCGGACAGGGACATACGAGCAGTACTTC.

Only a few counts were recorded for this clone. The chain uses TRBV10-3 and TRBJ1-1; perhaps TRBD1 as D (5 bases). The CDR3 length is 15 residues. V was clipped by 6 bases and J by 2 bases, with 16 bases between them. Germline V gives CDR1 ENHRY, CDR2 SYGVKD. The DNA of the CDR3 is TGTGCCATCAGAGGAGCAGGGACTTCAAACACTGAAGCTTTCTTT. This translates into CAIRGAGTSNTEAFF.

CDR3 in DNA: TGTGCCAGCAGCTTGGTCGGGAGAGGCACAGATACGCAGTATTTT. It yields the protein CASSLVGRGTDTQYF. V is TRBV5-4 and J is TRBJ2-3; a possible D gene is TRBD2 (6 bases). Trimming took 0 bases from V and 1 from J, leaving 9 bases between them. CDR3 size: 15 residues. The V gene's germline CDR1 is SGHNT and CDR2 YYREEE (reference sequence).